The 8 T cell receptor beta chains below come from one sample, sequenced in a study of blood T cell repertoires in COVID-19. Only in-frame clones appear in the TCRdb table, and some are missing; sequencing was by immunoSEQ multiplex PCR. The table records over 200,000 clones, approximately 90% of them present only once. Sequencing input: PBMCs or T cells enriched from blood (not recorded which). The receptors here all came from a man aged 18 to 29 who had recovered from COVID-19.

The chain links TRBV19 to TRBJ1-5; TRBD1 matches at 9 bases. Germline V CDR1 and CDR2: LNHDA, SQIVND (reference sequence). V was pared by 5 bases and J by 5 bases, with 4 bases of the junction left unmatched. The CDR3 runs to 14 residues. The CDR3 reads CASSATGGDQPQHF. The CDR3, as DNA: TGTGCCAGTAGTGCGACAGGGGGGGATCAGCCCCAGCATTTT.

In this sample, this clone turned up a few times. The chain joins TRBV6-2 or TRBV6-3 to TRBJ2-2; 7 bases are shared with TRBD2. Germline lookup yields CDR1 MNHEY and CDR2 SVGEGT. J lost 7 bases, V lost 0 bases, and 11 bases had no gene match. The CDR3 extends over 17 amino acids. The CDR3 region is CASSYSGRGSKFGELFF. DNA of the CDR3: TGTGCCAGCAGTTACTCCGGGCGCGGGAGTAAGTTCGGGGAGCTGTTTTTT.

This sequence joins TRBV11-3 and TRBJ1-6; TRBD1 might be the D (6 bases). This CDR3 region has 17 residues. Germline-derived CDR1 and CDR2 are SGHNT and YENEEA. The V and J ends lost 1 base and 7 bases respectively, with 17 bases between them. The CDR3 region has the DNA TGTGCCAGCAGCTTAGGGTCACCGACAGGATCAAATTCACCCCTCCACTTT. The encoded protein is CASSLGSPTGSNSPLHF.

The CDR3 region has the DNA TGTGCCAGCAGCCAAGCGACAGGGGCCTTCTCCTACGAGCAGTACTTC. Encoded protein: CASSQATGAFSYEQYF. V gene TRBV7-8 combines with J gene TRBJ2-7; 8 positions match TRBD1. CDR1 is SGHVS, CDR2 FQNEAQ, per germline. The CDR3 is made up of 16 amino acids. Trimming took 5 bases from V and 0 from J; bases not matched to a gene: 9.

The V call is TRBV29-1, the J call TRBJ1-2, with D possibly TRBD1 on 6 matching bases. The germline V gene encodes CDR1 SQVTM and CDR2 ANQGSEA. V was trimmed by 0 bases and J by 2 bases, leaving 16 bases between them. The CDR3 length is 16 residues. The CDR3 protein is CSVEDSWNRENYGYTF. As DNA, the CDR3 is TGCAGCGTTGAAGATAGCTGGAACAGGGAGAACTATGGCTACACCTTC.

V gene TRBV6-5 combines with J gene TRBJ1-2, with a weak D call TRBD1 (5 bases). The CDR3 runs to 13 residues. V was shortened by 0 bases and J by 10 bases, with 12 bases between the two germline ends. Germline CDR1 is MNHEY and CDR2 is SVGAGI. The chain's CDR3 is CASSYSQGSDYTF. Written as DNA, the CDR3 is TGTGCCAGCAGTTACTCGCAGGGATCCGACTACACCTTC.

The chain links TRBV5-1 to TRBJ2-1; 10 bases line up with TRBD2. J was trimmed by 1 base and V by 5 bases; bases with no gene match: 6. There are 16 residues in the CDR3. CDR1 is SGHRS, CDR2 YFSETQ, per germline. The CDR3 here is CASSIASGGSYNEQFF. The CDR3 DNA sequence: TGCGCCAGCAGTATTGCTAGCGGGGGTTCCTACAATGAGCAGTTCTTC.

The rearrangement uses TRBV11-2 and TRBJ2-1; 8 nucleotides line up with TRBD2. Per the germline V gene, CDR1 is SGHAT and CDR2 is FQNNGV. The CDR3 is made up of 17 amino acids. V shed 0 bases, J shed 8 bases, and the junction held 12 bases outside the gene matches. Here the CDR3 reads CASSLDLGTRSIYEQFF. DNA for the CDR3: TGTGCCAGCAGCTTAGATCTGGGGACTAGGTCGATCTATGAGCAGTTCTTC.